Below are 32 T cell receptor beta chains sequenced from a single sample in a study (dated by TCRdb to 2015 to 2016). The library relied on RT-PCR. The sample was run on an Illumina MiSeq. TCRdb reworked the public reads: Q25 trimming with fastp, MiXCR clone assembly, productive beta chains retained. Rows with one shared CDR3 protein collapse into an entry with the most common genes and DNA. In all, the sample holds approximately 6,000 distinct CDR3 sequences, and more than 85% of those were seen once. The ten biggest clones cover 6.5% to 8.5% of the sample. Sequencing was performed on memory CD4+ T cells from blood. The receptors were gathered from a female donor in good health, serving as a healthy control.

On this clonotype: In a library made to pick up alpha chains, this beta chain is a stray read with a size that means little. The chain employs TRBV5-1 and TRBJ1-1; D not resolved. The germline V gene has CDR1 SGHRS and CDR2 YFSETQ. This CDR3 is 13 amino acids long. Trimming stripped 0 bases from V and 1 base from J, with 4 bases between. The CDR3 loop is CASSLASNTEAFF. CDR3 nucleotides: TGCGCCAGCAGCTTGGCTTCGAACACTGAAGCTTTCTTT.

A word on this clonotype: This beta chain is a stray sequence in a library constructed for alpha chains; its clone size is not meaningful. This chain connects TRBV12-3 or TRBV12-4 to TRBJ1-6, with D perhaps matching TRBD1 (6 bases). This CDR3 contains 17 residues. Trimming removed 4 bases from V and 1 base from J, with 14 bases in between. The DNA for the CDR3 is TGTGCCAGCAGTTCCGGACAGATGGGGTCCTATAATTCACCCCTCCACTTT. It yields the protein CASSSGQMGSYNSPLHF.

Note on this clonotype: This beta chain lies outside the target of a library built for alpha chains; its clone size means little. This rearrangement joins TRBV5-1 to TRBJ2-2; TRBD1 matches 7 bases. This CDR3 is 16 amino acids long. Losses at the gene ends were 2 bases for V and 0 bases for J; bases not matched to a gene: 4. CDR1 is SGHRS, CDR2 YFSETQ, per germline. CDR3 residues: CASSLGDRTNTGELFF. The CDR3 nucleotides read TGCGCCAGCAGCTTAGGGGACAGAACGAACACCGGGGAGCTGTTTTTT.

With regard to this clonotype: The size of this beta chain means little, since it is a stray read in a library made for alpha chains. The chain recombines TRBV7-2 with TRBJ2-5; the D is unclear. Trimming removed 4 bases at V and 2 bases at J, with 14 bases between. Per germline, CDR1 SGHTA and CDR2 FQGNSA. The CDR3 runs to 15 residues. The CDR3 bases are TGTGCCAGCAGCTCCCGGCCACTCGGACAAGAGACCCAGTACTTC. Translating gives CASSSRPLGQETQYF.

Note on this clonotype: A library made for alpha chains picked up this beta chain off target, so its size means little. This chain connects TRBV7-9 to TRBJ2-7; 9 nucleotides align to TRBD1. Per the germline V gene, CDR1 is SEHNR and CDR2 is FQNEAQ (reference sequence). The V and J ends lost 1 base and 6 bases, in that order; junction bases with no gene match: 13. The CDR3 has 17 residues. The CDR3 sequence: CASSLVFGGQGSLEQYF. In nucleotides, the CDR3 is TGTGCCAGCAGCTTAGTCTTCGGGGGACAGGGATCTCTCGAGCAGTACTTC.

On this clonotype: Because the library targeted alpha chains, this beta chain is an off-target read whose size means little. The chain combines TRBV20-1 with TRBJ2-3; possible D gene TRBD1, 6 bases. From germline, CDR1 is DFQATT and CDR2 SNEGSKA (reference sequence). Trimming took 1 base from V and 5 from J, leaving 10 bases between them. This CDR3 is 13 amino acids long. CDR3 amino acids: CSARGQGIDTQYF. CDR3 nucleotide sequence: TGCAGTGCTAGAGGGCAGGGGATAGATACGCAGTATTTT.

In its sample, this clonotype was seen once. The junction does not match germline at one end; this may be a read error. This beta chain was picked up by a library intended for alpha chains and is off target, so its count carries little meaning. CDR3 bases: TGTGCCAGCAGCCTGCAAGAGGCCCAGTACTTC. Protein product: CASSLQEAQYF. V and J are TRBV11-2 and TRBJ2-5; D is undetermined. Germline CDR1 and CDR2: SGHAT and FQNNGV. The CDR3 runs 11 residues.

With respect to this clonotype: For a library built for alpha chains, this beta chain is a stray read; little rests on its size. The genes are TRBV29-1 and TRBJ2-7, with D perhaps matching TRBD2 (6 bases). Per germline, CDR1 SQVTM and CDR2 ANQGSEA. V gave up 4 bases and J gave up 3 bases, with 10 bases separating them. This CDR3 has 12 amino acids. The CDR3 sequence: CSVGGGDYEQYF. The CDR3 bases are TGCAGCGTTGGTGGCGGGGACTACGAGCAGTACTTC.

About this clonotype: This beta chain is off target for a library built for alpha chains, so its abundance means little. This rearrangement joins TRBV5-8 to TRBJ2-1; 8 bases are a match to TRBD2. The CDR3 runs 14 residues. V was clipped by 1 base and J by 7 bases; unmatched bases: 4. CDR1 is SGHTS and CDR2 is YDEGEE in the germline V gene. The DNA for the CDR3 is TGTGCCAGCAGCTTGCCTCGCGGGAGGAATGAGCAGTTCTTC. Protein product: CASSLPRGRNEQFF.

On this clonotype itself: Since the library was made to target alpha chains, this beta chain is a stray read and its abundance is not meaningful. This chain links TRBV4-3 with TRBJ1-1; no clear D gene. The CDR3 loop spans 18 amino acids. V was trimmed by 0 bases and J by 0 bases, leaving 17 bases between them. Germline V gives CDR1 LGHNA, CDR2 YSLEER. The CDR3 reads CASSQDIVGEAVNTEAFF. CDR3 DNA: TGCGCCAGCAGCCAAGATATAGTCGGGGAGGCGGTGAACACTGAAGCTTTCTTT.

For this clonotype: This beta chain was picked up by a library intended for alpha chains and is off target, so its count carries little meaning. The chain combines TRBV12-3 or TRBV12-4 with TRBJ1-4; no clear D. Trimming removed 4 bases at V and 8 bases at J, with 14 bases between. The CDR3 consists of 14 residues. The CDR3 DNA reads TGTGCCAGCAGTTCGGGAATATCATGGGAAAAACTGTTTTTT. It codes for CASSSGISWEKLFF.

About this clonotype itself: The library was prepared for alpha chains; this beta chain is a stray read, so its frequency means little. The chain is built from TRBV20-1 and TRBJ1-1; no firm D call. V lost 5 bases to trimming and J lost 1 base, with 8 bases between them. The CDR3 is 12 amino acids. Germline V CDR1 and CDR2: DFQATT, SNEGSKA (reference sequence). CDR3 nucleotide sequence: TGCAGTGCTCTACAGAGGAACACTGAAGCTTTCTTT. Amino acid sequence: CSALQRNTEAFF.

In its sample, this clonotype was seen once. This beta chain is an unintended read in a library built for alpha chains; its size means little. The chain links TRBV5-6 to TRBJ2-3; D perhaps matches TRBD1 (6 bases). CDR3 size: 14 residues. V was clipped by 0 bases and J by 7 bases, with 12 bases between them. CDR1 SGHDT and CDR2 YYEEEE come from the germline V gene. The CDR3 sequence: CASSLGQAWNTQYF. For the CDR3, the DNA is TGTGCCAGCAGCTTGGGACAGGCATGGAATACGCAGTATTTT. The variable domain in full, completed from reference TRBV5-6 and TRBJ2-3, reads DAGVTQSPTHLIKTRGQQVTLRCSPKSGHDTVSWYQQALGQGPQFIFQYYEEEERQRGNFPDRFSGHQFPNYSSELNVNALLLGDSALYLCASSLGQAWNTQYFGPGTRLTVL.

Comment on this clonotype: Being off target in a library aimed at alpha chains, this beta chain has a size of little meaning. The chain carries TRBV12-3 or TRBV12-4 and TRBJ2-5; 12 bases agree with TRBD2. This CDR3 comprises 14 residues. V shed 6 bases and J 5 bases; nucleotides not matched to a gene: 4. The CDR3 DNA reads TGTGCCAGCAGGATAACTAGCGGGGGGGAGACCCAGTACTTC. Encoded protein: CASRITSGGETQYF.

In regard to this clonotype: At one end the junction does not follow the germline gene, possibly because of a read error. The library was designed around alpha chains, so this beta chain is a stray read whose abundance carries little weight. The chain is built from TRBV7-6 and TRBJ2-7; TRBD2 matches at 8 bases. The CDR3 runs to 12 residues. Germline CDR1 SGHVS, CDR2 FNYEAQ. CDR3 loop: CASSLVERELYF. The CDR3, as DNA: TGTGCCAGCAGCTTAGTTGAGCGGGAGCTGTACTTC. The whole variable domain, filled in from reference TRBV7-6 and TRBJ2-7, reads GAGVSQSPRYKVTKRGQDVALRCDPISGHVSLYWYRQALGQGPEFLTYFNYEAQQDKSGLPNDRFSAERPEGSISTLTIQRTEQRDSAMYRCASSLVERELYFGPGTRLTVT.

Comment on this clonotype: A library made for alpha chains picked up this beta chain off target, so its size means little. This sequence joins TRBV7-3 and TRBJ2-1, with D possibly TRBD2 on 5 matching bases. V lost 5 bases and J lost 7, with 15 bases in between. The length of the CDR3 is 14 residues. Germline V CDR1 and CDR2: SGHTA, FQGTGA. The CDR3 nucleotides are TGTGCCAGCAGCCGAAACTTGGGAGTAAATGAGCAGTTCTTC. Translation gives CASSRNLGVNEQFF.

To note about this clonotype: With the library built for alpha chains, this beta chain is off target and its frequency is not meaningful. This rearrangement joins TRBV5-6 to TRBJ2-2; no firm D call. Germline-derived CDR1 and CDR2 are SGHDT and YYEEEE. Trimming stripped 2 bases from V and 6 bases from J, with 5 bases between. CDR3 length: 12 residues. The CDR3 sequence: CASSLKSGELFF. Here the CDR3 DNA reads TGTGCCAGCAGCTTAAAATCCGGGGAGCTGTTTTTT.

Comment on this clonotype: A library prepared for alpha chains yielded this beta chain as an off-target read; its size is of little meaning. The chain recombines TRBV3-1 with TRBJ1-4, with a possible D match to TRBD1 (5 bases). Trimming left V 0 bases short and J 2 bases short, with 10 bases between. Germline-derived CDR1 and CDR2 are LGHDT and YNNKEL (reference sequence). CDR3 size: 16 residues. This chain's CDR3 is CASSQDFGTTNEKLFF. The CDR3 bases are TGTGCCAGCAGCCAAGATTTCGGGACCACTAATGAAAAACTGTTTTTT.

Comments on this clonotype: This beta chain slipped into a library made for alpha chains as a stray read, so its size is not meaningful. The chain employs TRBV5-6 and TRBJ2-3; the D is unclear. The V end was cut by 4 bases, the J end by 5 bases, with 5 bases between. Per germline, CDR1 SGHDT and CDR2 YYEEEE. The CDR3 runs to 11 residues. The CDR3 sequence: CASSKKDTQYF. In DNA form, the CDR3 reads TGTGCCAGCAGCAAGAAAGATACGCAGTATTTT.

In its sample, this clonotype was seen once. This beta chain lies outside the target of a library built for alpha chains; its clone size means little. V and J are TRBV5-1 and TRBJ2-5; D is unresolved. The CDR3 totals 12 residues. Germline loops: CDR1 SGHRS, CDR2 YFSETQ. V lost 4 bases and J lost 4, with 8 bases in between. The CDR3 nucleotides are TGCGCCAGCAGCCTGACGACAGAGACCCAGTACTTC. This translates into CASSLTTETQYF.

With respect to this clonotype: This beta chain is a stray read from a library made for alpha chains; its abundance is not meaningful. The chain employs TRBV12-3 or TRBV12-4 and TRBJ1-5, with D perhaps TRBD1 (5 bases). Trimming cost V 5 bases and J 5 bases, with 10 bases left between them. The CDR3 totals 13 residues. The CDR3 DNA is TGTGCCAGCAGTCAGGGAAGAGATCAGCCCCAGCATTTT. Translating it yields CASSQGRDQPQHF.

On this clonotype itself: Because this beta chain is a stray read in a library intended to capture alpha chains, its abundance should not be given much weight. The chain combines TRBV5-1 with TRBJ1-1; D is possibly TRBD1 (5 bases). Trimming removed 4 bases at V and 1 base at J, with 17 bases between. The CDR3 length is 16 residues. Germline loops: CDR1 SGHRS, CDR2 YFSETQ. CDR3 amino acids: CASSIAPGGGNTEAFF. The CDR3 region has the DNA TGCGCCAGCAGCATTGCCCCGGGGGGGGGGAACACTGAAGCTTTCTTT.

Concerning this clonotype itself: This beta chain appears as a stray read in a library generated for alpha chains; its size is not informative. J is TRBJ2-3 and V is TRBV6-5, with no clear D. V lost 5 bases, J lost 2 bases, and 2 bases lay in between. The CDR3 length is 11 residues. Per germline, CDR1 MNHEY and CDR2 SVGAGI. The DNA for the CDR3 is TGTGCCAGCAGTAACACAGATACGCAGTATTTT. Translation gives CASSNTDTQYF.

Details on this clonotype: Since it is a stray read in a library aimed at alpha chains, this beta chain has a size that is not meaningful. The genes are TRBV20-1 and TRBJ2-7; 12 nucleotides align to TRBD2. CDR3 length equals 16 residues. Per the germline V gene, CDR1 is DFQATT and CDR2 is SNEGSKA (reference sequence). V was clipped by 5 bases and J by 2 bases; unmatched bases: 10. Here the CDR3 reads CSAGPTGLAGAYEQYF. The CDR3 coding sequence is TGCAGTGCTGGACCTACGGGACTAGCGGGTGCCTACGAGCAGTACTTC.

Comment on this clonotype: This beta chain is a stray read from a library made for alpha chains; its abundance is not meaningful. The chain uses TRBV20-1 and TRBJ2-3; weak D call: TRBD2 (5 bases). The CDR3 totals 11 residues. Germline values: CDR1 DFQATT, CDR2 SNEGSKA (reference sequence). V shed 7 bases and J shed 9 bases, with 14 bases lying between them. The CDR3 is CSEADLGTQYF. CDR3 in DNA: TGCAGTGAAGCGGACTTGGGCACGCAGTATTTT.

As concerns this clonotype: A library made for alpha chains picked up this beta chain off target, so its size means little. The rearrangement joins TRBV6-1 to TRBJ1-5, with D uncertain. This CDR3 has 14 amino acids. Trimming shortened V by 2 bases and J by 5 bases, and 10 bases separated the two germline ends. Germline values: CDR1 MNHNS, CDR2 SASEGT. As DNA, the CDR3 is TGTGCCAGCAGTGAACTGATCGGATATCAGCCCCAGCATTTT. This gives the protein CASSELIGYQPQHF.

As for this clonotype: This beta chain was picked up by a library intended for alpha chains and is off target, so its count carries little meaning. J is TRBJ2-3 and V is TRBV12-3 or TRBV12-4; possibly TRBD1 for D (6 bases). CDR3 length: 16 residues. V was clipped by 5 bases and J by 5 bases, with 20 bases between them. The CDR3 DNA is TGTGCCAGCAGTCCCTGGTTAACAGGGATGGGAGATACGCAGTATTTT. It specifies CASSPWLTGMGDTQYF.

This clonotype showed up just once. The library was built for alpha chains, so this beta chain is an off-target read and its size means little. The V call is TRBV12-3 or TRBV12-4, the J call TRBJ1-5; tentatively, D is TRBD1 (6 bases). CDR3 size: 13 residues. Trimming took 7 bases from V and 4 from J, leaving 11 bases between them. CDR3 nucleotides: TGTGCCAGCAAGCAGGGACAAAATCAGCCCCAGCATTTT. This translates into CASKQGQNQPQHF.

A note on this clonotype: The library was prepared for alpha chains; this beta chain is a stray read, so its frequency means little. The chain uses TRBV10-3 and TRBJ2-7; possibly TRBD2 for D (5 bases). The CDR3 extends over 16 amino acids. Per germline, CDR1 ENHRY and CDR2 SYGVKD. V lost 6 bases, J lost 1 base, and 19 bases lay in between. Here the CDR3 reads CAISEGGVPRSYEQYF. The CDR3 DNA reads as TGTGCCATCAGCGAGGGTGGAGTACCCAGGTCCTACGAGCAGTACTTC.

A note on this clonotype: As an off-target read in a library built for alpha chains, this beta chain has a frequency of little significance. The J gene is TRBJ2-7, the V gene TRBV6-5, with D unresolved. Germline-derived CDR1 and CDR2 are MNHEY and SVGAGI. The CDR3 length is 13 residues. V was cut by 0 bases and J by 1 base, with 4 bases left in between. In DNA form, the CDR3 reads TGTGCCAGCAGTTACTCGGTTTCCTACGAGCAGTACTTC. Encoded protein: CASSYSVSYEQYF.

Concerning this clonotype: A library prepared for alpha chains yielded this beta chain as an off-target read; its size is of little meaning. The genes are TRBV20-1 and TRBJ2-7, with 15 bases fitting TRBD2. V lost 2 bases to trimming and J lost 6 bases; unmatched junction nucleotides: 11. The V gene's germline CDR1 is DFQATT and CDR2 SNEGSKA (reference sequence). The CDR3 runs 17 residues. DNA for the CDR3: TGCAGTGCTAGACCACTCGGGACTAGCGGGAGGATGGCCGAGCAGTACTTC. Its protein product is CSARPLGTSGRMAEQYF.

This clonotype was observed once. In a library made to pick up alpha chains, this beta chain is a stray read with a size that means little. The V call is TRBV5-1, the J call TRBJ2-7; 11 nucleotides align to TRBD1. The CDR3 has 14 amino acids. CDR1 is SGHRS, CDR2 YFSETQ, per germline. V lost 4 bases and J lost 7; bases outside the gene matches: 7. CDR3 sequence: CASSNGQGAREQYF. CDR3 DNA sequence: TGCGCCAGCAGCAACGGACAGGGGGCGAGGGAGCAGTACTTC.